This T cell receptor (beta chain) was documented in a study of post-analysis software for immune sequencing data (dated by TCRdb to about 2015). For context, the study as a whole: Disease courses on record covered relapsing-remitting, secondary progressive and progressive-relapsing multiple sclerosis, though some patients had no subtype annotation. The patient repertoires were compared against about 10 previously published healthy control repertoires obtained from donors aged 6 to 25 years. A subset of samples was prepared in parallel using single-end sample barcoding, then pooled and co-amplified after Illumina adapter ligation. Summary of the overall study and its limitations: Four or five TRBV segments, including TRBV5-6, TRBV5-1 and TRBV20-1, were significantly more frequent in patients than controls. Normalized Chao1 diversity was significantly lower in multiple sclerosis patients than controls, suggesting substantial peripheral T-cell clonal expansion. The control group was slightly older than the multiple sclerosis patient group. Strong co-clustering of samples prepared in the same batch was shown by direct clustering with F measure, prompting a batch-effect correction.

The library was obtained by PCR. Reads for this sample came from an Illumina HiSeq 2500. To reduce PCR and sequencing biases, unique molecular identifiers were incorporated into the TCR beta cDNA libraries. About 0.5 million cDNA molecules were obtained for every 1 to 10 million input T cells, so each molecule roughly corresponded to one T cell. The same protocol used for the earlier healthy control dataset was applied to prepare and sequence the patient libraries. Within a given batch, samples were prepared together, multiplexed and sequenced on the same HiSeq lane. In the authors' own workflow: Raw barcoded reads were processed with MIGEC, discarding single-read molecular identifier groups before consensus assembly and CDR3 extraction. Clonotype tables were post-analysed with VDJtools, and diversity was normalized by down-sampling all datasets to the smallest sample size. Repertoire overlap clustering matched CDR3 amino acid but not nucleotide sequences to correct batch-related cross-sample contamination. Through fastp at Q25 and MiXCR, TCRdb rebuilt clones from the public reads, retaining in-frame beta chains. Rows merge per CDR3 protein into single entries with the most common DNA and genes. Clone size and V and J calls follow TCRdb, not the original study. This sample holds hundreds of thousands of distinct CDR3 sequences; roughly 29% were observed only once. Roughly 0.53% of the sample belongs to the ten largest clones.

As concerns this clonotype: Its antigen target is currently unknown. Base qualities are not recorded, but no much larger clone differs from it by a single base.

TCR beta repertoires were profiled from peripheral blood of 13 young patients with multiple sclerosis to demonstrate the VDJtools post-analysis software. The multiple sclerosis patients were children and adolescents ranging in age from 6 to 15 years. The CDR3 contains 15 residues, cysteine and phenylalanine counted. Only CDR3 DNA is held: 45 bases, read in frame from base 1. V is pared back by 4 bases and J by 1 base, with 15 bases lying between the germline termini. The germline V gene gives CDR1 as SGHDT and CDR2 as YYEEEE. The source of this sequence is a girl under 18 with multiple sclerosis. Sequenced: blood. This chain joins TRBV5-6 to TRBJ2-7; a weak D assignment points to TRBD1 (7 bases agree). The CDR3 loop reads CASSITGEASYEQYF. The nucleotide sequence reads TGTGCCAGCAGCATCACAGGGGAGGCGTCCTACGAGCAGTACTTC.